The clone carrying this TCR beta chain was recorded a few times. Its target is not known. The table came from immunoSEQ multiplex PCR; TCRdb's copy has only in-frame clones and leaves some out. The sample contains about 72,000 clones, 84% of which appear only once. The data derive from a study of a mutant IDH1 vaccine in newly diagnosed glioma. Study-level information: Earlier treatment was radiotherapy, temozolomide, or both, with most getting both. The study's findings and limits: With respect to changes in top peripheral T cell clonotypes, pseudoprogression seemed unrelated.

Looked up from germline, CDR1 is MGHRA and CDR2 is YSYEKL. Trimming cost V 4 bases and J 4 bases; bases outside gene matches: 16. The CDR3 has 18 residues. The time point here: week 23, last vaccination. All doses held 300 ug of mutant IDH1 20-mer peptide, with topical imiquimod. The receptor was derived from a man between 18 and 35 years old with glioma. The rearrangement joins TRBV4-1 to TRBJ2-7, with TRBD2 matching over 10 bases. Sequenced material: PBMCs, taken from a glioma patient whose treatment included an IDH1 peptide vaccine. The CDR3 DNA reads TGCGCCAGCAGCCCGAGCGGGAGGGCCCACAAACTCTTATACGAGCAGTACTTC. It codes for CASSPSGRAHKLLYEQYF.